One and the same sample provided the 5 T cell receptor beta chains below, sequenced in a study of cytomegalovirus exposure and HLA in healthy donors. Amplification used 60 Vbeta primers and 13 Jbeta primers. Sequencing was performed with immunoSEQ multiplex PCR; in TCRdb, only in-frame clones are kept and a portion is missing. The table lists under 150,000 clones, around 77% of them singletons. The sequenced sample was PBMCs. The origin of the receptors is a woman under 40 in good health and CMV-seropositive.

This clone came up a few times. The V and J genes are TRBV10-3 and TRBJ2-7; 9 bases are shared with TRBD1. This CDR3 is 12 amino acids long. J was trimmed by 5 bases and V by 8 bases; bases with no gene match: 4. Germline V gene data show CDR1 as ENHRY and CDR2 as SYGVKD. The CDR3, as DNA: TGTGCCATCGGAACAGGGGGCCACGAGCAGTACTTC. Its protein is CAIGTGGHEQYF.

CDR3 sequence (DNA): TGTGCCAGTAGTTGGAGGGATGCCTACGAGCAGTACTTC. Amino acid sequence: CASSWRDAYEQYF. V is TRBV19 and J is TRBJ2-7; a possible D gene is TRBD2 (6 bases). Germline lookup yields CDR1 LNHDA and CDR2 SQIVND (reference sequence). V was pared by 5 bases and J by 2 bases, with 10 bases between. CDR3 length: 13 residues.

V gene TRBV10-1 combines with J gene TRBJ1-6, with 9 bases that match TRBD1. The V and J ends lost 0 bases and 8 bases, in that order; junction bases with no gene match: 2. Germline V gene data show CDR1 as WNHNN and CDR2 as SYGVQD (reference sequence). The CDR3 runs 15 residues. The CDR3 here is CASSESTGGYSPLHF. CDR3 coding DNA: TGCGCCAGCAGTGAGTCAACAGGGGGCTATTCACCCCTCCACTTT.

As regards this clone: Other nucleotide sequences from this sample produce the same CDR3. The chain is built from TRBV5-1 and TRBJ1-4; D is possibly TRBD1 (6 bases). V was shortened by 1 base and J by 5 bases, with 9 bases between the two germline ends. The CDR3 is 14 amino acids. Germline lookup yields CDR1 SGHRS and CDR2 YFSETQ. The CDR3 spells CASSLTGNNEKLFF. The CDR3 DNA sequence: TGCGCCAGCAGCTTGACAGGGAACAATGAAAAACTGTTTTTT.

The chain has TRBV6-5 and TRBJ1-2; possibly TRBD1 for D (5 bases). The length of the CDR3 is 13 residues. Trimming removed 2 bases at V and 8 bases at J, with 12 bases between. Germline V lookup: CDR1 MNHEY, CDR2 SVGAGI. CDR3 sequence reads: CASSYQGRGGYTF. The CDR3 DNA is TGTGCCAGCAGTTACCAGGGCAGAGGAGGCTACACCTTC.